Sequencing of this T cell receptor beta chain was carried out in a study of cytomegalovirus exposure and HLA in healthy donors. In the study overall: Researchers previously reported finding more than 100 million unique TCR beta sequences from about 179 million T cells. Drawn from HLA-typed donors, roughly 87 million unique TCRs were held in an early data release.

With 60 Vbeta and 13 Jbeta primers, the PCR was carried out. Assay: immunoSEQ multiplex PCR; the TCRdb copy retains only in-frame clones and omits some. The sample lists more than 85,000 clones, over 60% occurring once. J lost 2 bases, V lost 0 bases, and 8 bases had no gene match. Germline V gives CDR1 MNHNS, CDR2 SASEGT. CDR3 size: 18 residues. As for this clone: Its matching antigen is unknown.

Findings and limits, study-wide: In a later analysis, V- and J-gene trimming of beta chains associated with a DCLRE1C missense variant, replicated independently. CMV antigen specificity was confirmed in vitro for a few CMV-associated chains.

This clonotype was sampled from a male donor in good health and CMV-seropositive. The rearrangement links TRBV6-1 to TRBJ2-7, with 12 bases aligning to TRBD2. What was sequenced was PBMCs. The DNA for the CDR3 is TGTGCCAGCAGTGAAGCCCCTCTTCTAGCGGGAGGGCCCTACGAGCAGTACTTC. This codes for CASSEAPLLAGGPYEQYF.